A selection of T cell receptor beta chains follows, all from one sample in a study of cytomegalovirus exposure and HLA in healthy donors. This table comes from immunoSEQ multiplex PCR, and its TCRdb copy is limited to in-frame clones, with some not included. The sample comprises fewer than 180,000 clones, roughly three quarters of which are singletons, and about 3.5% rests with the top ten. The sample comprised PBMCs. Source of these receptors: a human donor in good health. Both conserved end residues are part of each CDR3. The D gene is left open where the match is weak. Only part of the rows carry a size: once, few, many, or a class if the clone is expanded.

d_gene	abundance	v_gene	j_gene	CDR3nt	CDR3aa
TRBD1	NA	TRBV6-4	TRBJ2-3	TGTGCCAGCGCAAGGGACAGGGGAGGGACAGATACGCAGTATTTT	CASARDRGGTDTQYF
TRBD1	NA	TRBV14	TRBJ1-2	TGTGCCAGCAGCCTCCTGGACAGGGGCGACTTTTCTAACTATGGCTACACCTTC	CASSLLDRGDFSNYGYTF
TRBD2	NA	TRBV18	TRBJ2-1	TGTGCCAGCTCTCGATCTAGCGGGGGGTCCTACAATGAGCAGTTCTTC	CASSRSSGGSYNEQFF
TRBD1	NA	TRBV15	TRBJ1-2	TGTGCCACCAGCAGCGGGACAGTTAACTATGGCTACACCTTC	CATSSGTVNYGYTF
TRBD1	once	TRBV28	TRBJ1-5	TGTGCCAGCAGGAAGGGACAGTTCGATTTCGGCAATCAGCCCCAGCATTTT	CASRKGQFDFGNQPQHF
TRBD1	NA	TRBV11-3	TRBJ1-5	TGTGCCAGCAGCTTAGGGGCCGGACAGGGCGGCCAGCCCCAGCATTTT	CASSLGAGQGGQPQHF
TRBD1	few	TRBV25-1	TRBJ1-1	TGTGCCAGCAGTGAAAGGGCCCCTTTGGGACAGGGTAGGACTGAAGCTTTCTTT	CASSERAPLGQGRTEAFF
NA	few	TRBV19	TRBJ2-3	TGTGCCAGTAGTGGCCGGGACTCCCTAAGTCAGTATTTT	CASSGRDSLSQYF
NA	NA	TRBV7-2	TRBJ2-2	TGTGCCAGCAAGGGGCCCTTTGGGGGGAGCGTGGAGCTGTTTTTT	CASKGPFGGSVELFF
TRBD1	few	TRBV9	TRBJ2-5	TGTGCCAGAAGGGGGCCGGGGCAAGAGACCCAGTACTTC	CARRGPGQETQYF
NA	NA	TRBV19	TRBJ1-3	TGTGCCAGTAGTATCAGCTCTGGAAACACCATATATTTT	CASSISSGNTIYF
TRBD1	NA	TRBV5-1	TRBJ1-2	TGCGCCAGCAGCGCGAGGGACAGCTATGGCTACACCTTC	CASSARDSYGYTF
NA	once	TRBV14	TRBJ1-1	TGTGCCAGCAGCCACTTAACAGTGAACACTGAAGCTTTCTTT	CASSHLTVNTEAFF
NA	NA	TRBV7-8	TRBJ2-7	TGTGCCAGCAGCTTAGGGGGGGGGCGAGGCGAGCAGTACTTC	CASSLGGGRGEQYF
NA	NA	TRBV11-2	TRBJ1-1	TGTGCCAGCAGCTTAGAAGGAATCAGGGTTGGAAGGAACACTGAAGCTTTCTTT	CASSLEGIRVGRNTEAFF
NA	NA	TRBV7-2	TRBJ2-5	TGTGCCAGCAGCCAAAAAGAGACCCAGTACTTC	CASSQKETQYF
NA	NA	TRBV30	TRBJ1-1	TGTGCCTGGATTGGGCCTCCGGTCACTGAAGCTTTCTTT	CAWIGPPVTEAFF
TRBD1	once	TRBV5-1	TRBJ1-2	TGCGCCAGCAGCGTCGGACAGGGAGACTATGGCTACCCCTTC	CASSVGQGDYGYPF
NA	NA	TRBV7-9	TRBJ1-1	TGTGCCAGCAGCTCGCCTACAGGGAACACTGAAGCTTTCTTT	CASSSPTGNTEAFF
TRBD1	NA	TRBV10-3	TRBJ2-1	TGTGCCATCAGTCCCACCTTCTCAGGGGGCAATGAGCAGTTCTTC	CAISPTFSGGNEQFF
TRBD2	NA	TRBV4-2	TRBJ2-1	TGTGCCAGCAGCCAAGATCCAGCGGGAGGGCTGATCAATGAGCAGTTCTTC	CASSQDPAGGLINEQFF
NA	NA	TRBV27	TRBJ2-1	TGTGCCAGCAGTTTGACTAGTAATGAGCAGTTCTTC	CASSLTSNEQFF
NA	NA	TRBV6-1	TRBJ2-1	TGTGCCAGCGCGGGGTTGTCCTACAATGAGCAGTTCTTC	CASAGLSYNEQFF
NA	few	TRBV7-2	TRBJ2-5	TGTGCCAGCAGGTTAGACCTCGGAGAGACCCAGTACTTC	CASRLDLGETQYF
NA	once	TRBV15	TRBJ2-7	TGTGCCACCAGCAACCCAGGGTCATACTACGAGCAGTACTTC	CATSNPGSYYEQYF
NA	few	TRBV7-2	TRBJ1-1	TGTGCCAGCAGCTTTCATGGGACATCATTTGAAGCTTTCTTT	CASSFHGTSFEAFF
NA	NA	TRBV7-9	TRBJ2-7	TGTGCCAGCAGCTTCCCCCGCGGGCCTTCTTTCTTC	CASSFPRGPSFF
NA	NA	TRBV7-9	TRBJ1-4	TGTGCCAGCAGTCCATTCCCAGTGGGGGGAAATGAAAAACTGTTTTTT	CASSPFPVGGNEKLFF
NA	NA	TRBV5-5	TRBJ2-1	TGTGCCAGCAGCTTGAGGAGCTCCTACAATGAGCAGTTCTTC	CASSLRSSYNEQFF
NA	few	TRBV12-5	TRBJ1-5	TGTGCTAGTGGTTTACAACAGGTTTATAGCAATCAGCCCCAGCATTTT	CASGLQQVYSNQPQHF
NA	NA	TRBV7-9	TRBJ2-3	TGTGCCAGCAGCTTTGGGTTACTAGGAACAGATACGCAGTATTTT	CASSFGLLGTDTQYF
TRBD2	NA	TRBV7-3	TRBJ2-1	TGTGCCAGCAGCTTAATGTCGGGAGGGAAGTCCAATGAGCAGTTCTTC	CASSLMSGGKSNEQFF
NA	NA	TRBV7-7	TRBJ2-1	TGTGCCAGCAGCCCAGAGACGGGGGTGGATGAGCAGTTCTTC	CASSPETGVDEQFF
TRBD2	NA	TRBV7-7	TRBJ2-2	TGTGCCAGCAGCTTAGGAAGACTAGCTAACACCGGGGAGCTGTTTTTT	CASSLGRLANTGELFF
NA	NA	TRBV14	TRBJ2-7	TGTGCCAGCGGGCCGACATTCTACGAGCAGTACTTC	CASGPTFYEQYF
TRBD1	NA	TRBV2	TRBJ2-1	TGTGCCAGCAACAAGGACCGGGACAGTTACAATGAGCAGTTCTTC	CASNKDRDSYNEQFF
NA	NA	TRBV29-1	TRBJ2-7	TGCAGCGTTGTACGGGAAGGCGAGCAGTACTTC	CSVVREGEQYF
TRBD1	NA	TRBV9	TRBJ1-2	TGTGCCAGCAGCGCCAACCGGGACAGGGAGCAGGACTATGGCTACACCTTC	CASSANRDREQDYGYTF
NA	NA	TRBV18	TRBJ2-1	TGTGCCAGCTCACCACCCCCGTTCGGGGACTCTCCTTACAATGAGCAGTTCTTC	CASSPPPFGDSPYNEQFF
TRBD2	NA	TRBV7-9	TRBJ2-5	TGTGCCAGCAGCTTAGCGCTCGGCGGGAGAGAGACCCAGTACTTC	CASSLALGGRETQYF
NA	NA	TRBV29-1	TRBJ2-3	TGCAGCGTTGACGGGGGAGCGGATACGCAGTATTTT	CSVDGGADTQYF
TRBD1	once	TRBV6-5	TRBJ1-2	TGTGCCAGCAGTTACCTTGGGACAGGAGTTAACTATGGCTACACCTTC	CASSYLGTGVNYGYTF
NA	NA	TRBV27	TRBJ1-3	TGTGCCAGCAGAGGCCCGGGTACTGGAAACACCATATATTTT	CASRGPGTGNTIYF
NA	NA	TRBV9	TRBJ1-1	TGTGCCAGCAGCGTAGCCGGGTCGAACACTGAAGCTTTCTTT	CASSVAGSNTEAFF
TRBD2	NA	TRBV7-9	TRBJ2-1	TGTGCCAGCAGCACGGGACTAGCGATCCCCGAGCAGTTCTTC	CASSTGLAIPEQFF
NA	NA	TRBV6-1	TRBJ2-7	TGTGCCAGCAGTGACGATAGCTCCTACGAGCAGTACTTC	CASSDDSSYEQYF
TRBD2	NA	TRBV6-5	TRBJ2-1	TGTGCCAGCAGTTACCGACTAGCGGGAGCTGGTTACGAGCAGTTCTTC	CASSYRLAGAGYEQFF
TRBD1	NA	TRBV10-2	TRBJ2-7	TGCGCCAGCAGTGAGCGGGACAGGGGGCGCTACGAGCAGTACTTC	CASSERDRGRYEQYF
NA	NA	TRBV30	TRBJ2-2	TGTGCCTGGAGTCAGGGACTCGGGGGTGACACCGGGGAGCTGTTTTTT	CAWSQGLGGDTGELFF
NA	NA	TRBV5-5	TRBJ2-2	TGTGCCAGCAGCTTGGAGGGGATGGGGACCGGGGAGCTGTTTTTT	CASSLEGMGTGELFF
NA	NA	TRBV7-9	TRBJ1-5	TGTGCCAGCAGCGCCGGACATTTGAGCAATCAGCCCCAGCATTTT	CASSAGHLSNQPQHF
NA	NA	TRBV6-6	TRBJ1-1	TGTGCCAGCAGTTCCTATTACACTGAAGCTTTCTTT	CASSSYYTEAFF
TRBD2	NA	TRBV5-6	TRBJ2-7	TGTGCCAGCAGCTTGGACCGCTCGGGAGGCACCTACTCCTACGAGCAGTACTTC	CASSLDRSGGTYSYEQYF
NA	NA	TRBV28	TRBJ1-2	TGTGCCAGCAGTTTATTGAAGGAGACTAACTATGGCTACACCTTC	CASSLLKETNYGYTF
NA	NA	TRBV27	TRBJ1-2	TGTGCCAGCAGTTTATCGAGGGTTTCTAATGGCTACACCTTC	CASSLSRVSNGYTF